The 27 T cell receptor beta chains below all came from one sample that was sequenced in a study of cytomegalovirus exposure and HLA in healthy donors. With 60 Vbeta and 13 Jbeta primers, the PCR was carried out. TCRdb keeps only in-frame clones here, not all; method: immunoSEQ multiplex PCR. The data show around 150,000 clones, about 75% seen once. Sequences were obtained from PBMCs. The receptors were sampled from a woman aged 30 to 39 in good health and CMV-seronegative.

V usage is TRBV6-5 and J usage is TRBJ1-1; D unclear. The V gene lost 0 bases and the J gene lost 2 bases, with 7 bases spanning the gap. The CDR3 consists of 14 residues. The germline CDR1 and CDR2 sequences are MNHEY and SVGAGI. CDR3 in DNA: TGTGCCAGCAGTTACTCGTATTCCAACACTGAAGCTTTCTTT. This translates into CASSYSYSNTEAFF.

The J gene is TRBJ2-5, the V gene TRBV6-1; 10 bases map to TRBD1. Trimming cost V 6 bases and J 4 bases; bases outside gene matches: 8. The germline V gene has CDR1 MNHNS and CDR2 SASEGT. The CDR3 consists of 15 residues. The CDR3 DNA sequence: TGTGCCAGCAGCTTAGACAGGGGGCCCGGAGAGACCCAGTACTTC. This translates into CASSLDRGPGETQYF.

The rearrangement uses TRBV27 and TRBJ1-2; 7 nucleotides line up with TRBD1. The germline V gene has CDR1 MNHEY and CDR2 SMNVEV (reference sequence). V was pared by 10 bases and J by 1 base, with 6 bases of the junction left unmatched. The CDR3 runs to 13 residues. The DNA of the CDR3 is TGTGCCACAGGTCGACAGGGTAACTATGGCTACACCTTC. This encodes CATGRQGNYGYTF.

The chain carries TRBV7-8 and TRBJ1-1, with D possibly TRBD1 on 5 matching bases. Germline assignment: CDR1 SGHVS and CDR2 FQNEAQ. The CDR3 runs 15 residues. Trimming pared 5 bases from V and 1 base from J, leaving 14 bases between. The CDR3 reads CASSVGLHRNTEAFF. In DNA form, the CDR3 reads TGTGCCAGCAGCGTGGGACTCCACAGGAACACTGAAGCTTTCTTT.

The chain combines TRBV11-2 with TRBJ1-6; D remains ambiguous. The CDR3 sequence is 14 residues long. The germline V and J ends were trimmed by 6 bases and 8 bases, with 14 bases remaining between them. The germline V gene has CDR1 SGHAT and CDR2 FQNNGV. This CDR3 reads CASSFGRADSPLHF. The CDR3 region has the DNA TGTGCCAGCAGTTTTGGGAGGGCAGATTCACCCCTCCACTTT.

CDR3 sequence reads: CASSRPDGQGGQPQHF. The CDR3 nucleotides read TGTGCCAGTAGCCGCCCAGACGGACAGGGAGGACAGCCCCAGCATTTT. The chain is built from TRBV19 and TRBJ1-5; 8 bases align to TRBD1. V gave up 6 bases and J gave up 7 bases; unmatched junction bases: 14. The germline V gene encodes CDR1 LNHDA and CDR2 SQIVND (reference sequence). The CDR3 is made up of 16 amino acids.

The chain links TRBV29-1 to TRBJ1-2, with D maybe TRBD1 (5 bases). The germline V gene has CDR1 SQVTM and CDR2 ANQGSEA. The V gene lost 4 bases and the J gene lost 8 bases, with 17 bases spanning the gap. This CDR3 is built from 13 residues. CDR3 residues: CSVARQPSEGYTF. As DNA, the CDR3 is TGCAGCGTTGCGAGACAGCCATCCGAAGGCTACACCTTC. The full variable domain, rest sourced from reference TRBV29-1 and TRBJ1-2, is SAVISQKPSRDICQRGTSLTIQCQVDSQVTMMFWYRQQPGQSLTLIATANQGSEATYESGFVIDKFPISRPNLTFSTLTVSNMSPEDSSIYLCSVARQPSEGYTFGSGTRLTVV.

V gene TRBV5-8 combines with J gene TRBJ2-1; weak D call: TRBD1 (7 bases). The V end lost 4 bases, the J end lost 1 base, and 18 bases lay between the germline ends. This CDR3 is 17 amino acids long. Germline V gives CDR1 SGHTS, CDR2 YDEGEE. Written as DNA, the CDR3 is TGTGCCAGCAGCCAGGAGGGAACAGGGGTGTCCTACAATGAGCAGTTCTTC. This sequence encodes CASSQEGTGVSYNEQFF. Drawing the rest from reference TRBV5-8 and TRBJ2-1, the complete variable domain is EAGVTQSPTHLIKTRGQQATLRCSPISGHTSVYWYQQALGLGLQFLLWYDEGEERNRGNFPPRFSGRQFPNYSSELNVNALELEDSALYLCASSQEGTGVSYNEQFFGPGTRLTVL.

The rearrangement joins TRBV11-1 to TRBJ1-1, with D possibly TRBD1 on 6 matching bases. The ends were cut back, 2 bases at V and 4 bases at J, with 11 bases in the middle. Germline V CDR1 and CDR2: SGHAT, FQDESV (reference sequence). CDR3 length: 14 amino acids. CDR3 coding DNA: TGTGCCAGCAGCTTAAGTGTAGGGGGCACTGAAGCTTTCTTT. Translating gives CASSLSVGGTEAFF.

The chain joins TRBV7-9 to TRBJ2-1; a possible D gene is TRBD2 (6 bases). CDR1 and CDR2 from the germline V gene are SEHNR and FQNEAQ (reference sequence). The CDR3 sequence is 14 residues long. With 3 bases removed from V and 7 bases from J, the gap between germline ends came to 13 bases. CDR3 in amino acids: CASSLGVAANEQFF. In DNA, the CDR3 is TGTGCCAGCAGCTTGGGGGTAGCGGCGAATGAGCAGTTCTTC.

The genes are TRBV2 and TRBJ2-1; 9 nucleotides line up with TRBD2. The CDR3 has 15 residues. V shed 7 bases and J 1 base; nucleotides not matched to a gene: 5. Germline assignment: CDR1 SNHLY and CDR2 FYNNEI. The DNA for the CDR3 is TGTGCCAGCACCCTCAGCGGGGGGTCCTACAATGAGCAGTTCTTC. This translates into CASTLSGGSYNEQFF.

This sequence joins TRBV6-5 and TRBJ2-5; a possible D gene is TRBD1 (6 bases). Germline V gives CDR1 MNHEY, CDR2 SVGAGI. The CDR3 length is 13 residues. Trimming took off 5 bases at V and 5 bases at J, with 12 bases between the two ends. The CDR3 DNA reads as TGTGCCAGCAGTCAGGGGCGGCTCGAGACCCAGTACTTC. This codes for CASSQGRLETQYF.

The chain recombines TRBV7-6 with TRBJ1-3; 8 nucleotides agree with TRBD1. Trimming removed 3 bases from V and 3 bases from J; junction bases left unmatched: 1. CDR1 and CDR2 from the germline V gene are SGHVS and FNYEAQ. CDR3 length: 14 amino acids. CDR3: CASSLDRVGNTIYF. The CDR3 bases are TGTGCCAGCAGCTTGGACAGGGTTGGAAACACCATATATTTT.

J is TRBJ1-5 and V is TRBV29-1; no clear D gene. Germline V gives CDR1 SQVTM, CDR2 ANQGSEA. This CDR3 spans 12 amino acids. V dropped 4 bases and J dropped 7 bases, with 11 bases sitting between them. CDR3 DNA: TGCAGCGTTGGAACAGAGGGACAGCCCCAGCATTTT. It codes for CSVGTEGQPQHF.

The V call is TRBV19, the J call TRBJ1-1; possible D gene TRBD1, 5 bases. CDR3 length: 14 residues. Trimming removed 5 bases at V and 4 bases at J, with 14 bases between. In germline, CDR1 is LNHDA, CDR2 SQIVND (reference sequence). The CDR3 DNA reads TGTGCCAGTAGTGCACAGGTGAGCCGCACTGAAGCTTTCTTT. Translated, it gives CASSAQVSRTEAFF.

This chain uses TRBV7-2 with TRBJ2-3, with a tentative D call TRBD2 (5 bases). Trimming removed 5 bases from V and 2 bases from J, with 11 bases in between. The CDR3 totals 14 residues. Germline V gene lookup returns CDR1 SGHTA and CDR2 FQGNSA. The CDR3 loop reads CASSLDLYTDTQYF. The CDR3, as DNA: TGTGCCAGCAGCCTGGACTTGTACACAGATACGCAGTATTTT.

V gene TRBV9 combines with J gene TRBJ1-2; a possible D gene is TRBD1 (6 bases). The CDR3 is 16 residues long. V gave up 4 bases and J gave up 0 bases, with 16 bases separating them. Germline CDR1 reads SGDLS; CDR2 reads YYNGEE. The CDR3 DNA reads TGTGCCAGCAGCTTCTTTGACAGGACCTCTAACTATGGCTACACCTTC. Amino acids: CASSFFDRTSNYGYTF. The variable domain in full, with the rest retrieved from reference TRBV9 and TRBJ1-2, is DSGVTQTPKHLITATGQRVTLRCSPRSGDLSVYWYQQSLDQGLQFLIQYYNGEERAKGNILERFSAQQFPDLHSELNLSSLELGDSALYFCASSFFDRTSNYGYTFGSGTRLTVV.

V is TRBV6-5 and J is TRBJ1-2; 7 bases are a match to TRBD1. CDR1 is MNHEY, CDR2 SVGAGI, per germline. The CDR3 extends over 13 amino acids. Trimming removed 2 bases from V and 8 bases from J; junction bases left unmatched: 5. CDR3 bases: TGTGCCAGCAGTTACAGGGGACAGTGGGGCTACACCTTC. This sequence encodes CASSYRGQWGYTF.

This chain connects TRBV19 to TRBJ1-5; no firm D call. The CDR3 loop spans 13 amino acids. Germline values: CDR1 LNHDA, CDR2 SQIVND (reference sequence). The V end was cut by 3 bases, the J end by 6 bases, with 9 bases between. CDR3 in DNA: TGTGCCAGTAGTATTAAACAGATTCAGCCCCAGCATTTT. This codes for CASSIKQIQPQHF.

The gene calls are TRBV5-1 and TRBJ1-3; 7 bases fit TRBD1. This CDR3 region has 16 residues. Per the germline V gene, CDR1 is SGHRS and CDR2 is YFSETQ. With 3 bases clipped from V and 0 bases from J, the junction kept 6 bases outside the gene matches. The CDR3 DNA reads as TGCGCCAGCAGCTGGGGACAGTCTAACTCTGGAAACACCATATATTTT. Its protein product is CASSWGQSNSGNTIYF.

The V and J genes are TRBV6-4 and TRBJ1-5; D gene uncertain. The CDR3 is 13 amino acids. V dropped 3 bases and J dropped 4 bases, with 7 bases sitting between them. Germline CDR1 MRHNA, CDR2 SNTAGT. DNA for the CDR3: TGTGCCAGCAGTGAATGGGAGAATCAGCCCCAGCATTTT. Its protein product is CASSEWENQPQHF.

The CDR3 DNA follows: TGCAGCGCCTATAGACAGAACACTGAAGCTTTCTTT. Amino acid sequence: CSAYRQNTEAFF. The chain uses TRBV29-1 and TRBJ1-1; D gene ambiguous. The germline gives CDR1 SQVTM, CDR2 ANQGSEA. V gave up 7 bases and J gave up 1 base, with 10 bases separating them. CDR3 length: 12 residues.

The V call is TRBV29-1, the J call TRBJ1-3, with a tentative D call TRBD1 (5 bases). V was clipped by 6 bases and J by 2 bases, with 11 bases between them. The CDR3 is made up of 13 amino acids. In germline, CDR1 is SQVTM, CDR2 ANQGSEA. The CDR3 nucleotides are TGCAGCGTCGGGCTAGGGGCTGGAAACACCATATATTTT. Translating gives CSVGLGAGNTIYF. Looking up the rest from reference TRBV29-1 and TRBJ1-3 gives the full variable domain: SAVISQKPSRDICQRGTSLTIQCQVDSQVTMMFWYRQQPGQSLTLIATANQGSEATYESGFVIDKFPISRPNLTFSTLTVSNMSPEDSSIYLCSVGLGAGNTIYFGEGSWLTVV.

This clone showed up just a few times. One junction end does not reproduce the germline sequence, and a read error may be involved. The chain couples TRBV7-7 to TRBJ2-5; D may be TRBD2 (6 bases). The length of the CDR3 is 15 residues. The germline gives CDR1 SSHAT, CDR2 FNYEAQ (reference sequence). CDR3 in amino acids: CASSSDGGSQETQYF. The CDR3 DNA follows: TGTGCTAGCAGCTCCGATGGGGGGAGCCAAGAGACCCAGTACTTC.

The chain employs TRBV7-6 and TRBJ1-4; 9 bases are a match to TRBD1. The trim removed 6 bases at V and 3 bases at J, leaving 8 bases unmatched. The CDR3 is 16 amino acids. The germline gives CDR1 SGHVS, CDR2 FNYEAQ. This CDR3 is CASRPTGGQANEKLFF. In DNA, the CDR3 is TGTGCCAGCAGACCAACAGGGGGCCAGGCTAATGAAAAACTGTTTTTT.

As regards this clone: The sample has other DNA sequences that encode this CDR3 too. V gene TRBV5-1 combines with J gene TRBJ1-1; TRBD1 might be the D (6 bases). The CDR3 totals 13 residues. Germline loops: CDR1 SGHRS, CDR2 YFSETQ. Trimming stripped 1 base from V and 4 bases from J, with 8 bases between. The CDR3 DNA reads TGCGCCAGCAGCTTGAGGGGGGGCACTGAAGCTTTCTTT. This translates into CASSLRGGTEAFF.

This rearrangement joins TRBV10-3 to TRBJ1-1; a possible D gene is TRBD1 (6 bases). Looked up from germline, CDR1 is ENHRY and CDR2 is SYGVKD. V was trimmed by 0 bases and J by 3 bases, leaving 11 bases between them. CDR3 size: 15 residues. CDR3 sequence: CAISESAGADTEAFF. The CDR3 nucleotides read TGTGCCATCAGTGAGTCGGCGGGGGCCGACACTGAAGCTTTCTTT.